One and the same sample provided the 22 T cell receptor beta chains below, sequenced in a study of CD8+ T cells in alopecia areata. Regarding treatment: oral pan-JAK inhibitor, 5-10 mg twice daily. Following extraction, RNA underwent reverse transcription to cDNA, which served as the sequencing template. Sequenced by immunoSEQ multiplex PCR; TCRdb stores in-frame clones only, minus some. Among under 250,000 clones, about 50% were seen once, and the ten largest hold roughly 1.4%. Sequencing used CD4+ T cells sorted from blood, obtained at week 4, from a patient treated with tofacitinib. The receptors derive from a human donor with alopecia areata.

As for this clone: This same CDR3 is encoded by further DNA sequences in the sample. J is TRBJ2-6 and V is TRBV29-1; D gene uncertain. The CDR3 totals 12 residues. The ends were cut back, 6 bases at V and 0 bases at J, with 3 bases in the middle. The V gene's germline CDR1 is SQVTM and CDR2 ANQGSEA. The CDR3 DNA follows: TGCAGCGTGGACTCTGGGGCCAACGTCCTGACTTTC. It encodes CSVDSGANVLTF.

In this sample, this clone turned up a few times. This chain uses TRBV12-5 with TRBJ2-1; D possibly matches TRBD1 or TRBD2 (5 bases each). Germline-derived CDR1 and CDR2 are LGHNT and FRNRAP. The CDR3 has 11 amino acids. V lost 6 bases, J lost 16 bases, and 16 bases lay in between. CDR3 DNA: TGTGCTAGTGGACGGGGCGTAAGCCGCTTCTTC. Its translation is CASGRGVSRFF.

The CDR3 loop reads CAISPDRGTDTQYF. In nucleotides, the CDR3 is TGTGCCATCAGCCCGGACAGGGGCACAGATACGCAGTATTTT. The chain combines TRBV10-3 with TRBJ2-3, with 8 bases matching TRBD1. CDR1 and CDR2 (germline): ENHRY, SYGVKD. The CDR3 runs to 14 residues. The V gene end was trimmed by 6 bases and the J gene end by 1 base; junction bases not matched to a gene: 3.

The chain carries TRBV6-6 and TRBJ2-3; D possibly corresponds to TRBD2 (6 bases). The V end lost 5 bases, the J end lost 2 bases, and 11 bases lay between the germline ends. Germline CDR1 MNHNY, CDR2 SVGAGI (reference sequence). The CDR3 covers 14 residues. The CDR3 region has the DNA TGTGCCAGCAGTCCCAGGACTAACACAGATACGCAGTATTTT. It translates to CASSPRTNTDTQYF.

V gene TRBV19 combines with J gene TRBJ2-2; 10 bases map to TRBD2. With V trimmed by 3 bases and J by 4 bases, 5 bases remained unmatched. The germline gives CDR1 LNHDA, CDR2 SQIVND (reference sequence). The CDR3 consists of 16 residues. The CDR3 protein is CASSMTAGGPTGELFF. In DNA, the CDR3 is TGTGCCAGTAGTATGACAGCGGGGGGGCCCACCGGGGAGCTGTTTTTT.

This clone has ten or more counts. The genes are TRBV7-9 and TRBJ1-4, with D possibly matching TRBD1 (6 bases). Germline V gene data show CDR1 as SEHNR and CDR2 as FQNEAQ (reference sequence). Trimming took off 7 bases at V and 0 bases at J, with 21 bases between the two ends. This CDR3 is 18 amino acids long. CDR3 bases: TGTGCCAGCAACTCCCGGGACAAGGAACTTGCAACTAATGAAAAACTGTTTTTT. Translation gives CASNSRDKELATNEKLFF.

The chain joins TRBV5-6 to TRBJ2-1; perhaps D is TRBD1 or TRBD2 (5 bases each). The V end lost 2 bases, the J end lost 10 bases, and 16 bases lay between the germline ends. CDR3 length: 14 amino acids. CDR1 and CDR2 (germline): SGHDT, YYEEEE. For the CDR3, the DNA is TGTGCCAGCAGCTTCCAGGGCCGAGGAGGAGAGCAGTTCTTC. Translated, it gives CASSFQGRGGEQFF.

The V call is TRBV4-3, the J call TRBJ1-6; perhaps TRBD1 as D (6 bases). Germline V gene sequence: CDR1 LGHNA, CDR2 YSLEER. The V end lost 4 bases, the J end lost 8 bases, and 9 bases lay between the germline ends. This CDR3 spans 13 amino acids. The CDR3 protein is CASSPNRDSPLHF. The CDR3, as DNA: TGCGCCAGCAGCCCTAACAGGGATTCACCCCTCCACTTT.

The V gene is TRBV29-1, the J gene TRBJ2-3; possible D gene TRBD2, 6 bases. Germline assignment: CDR1 SQVTM and CDR2 ANQGSEA. Deletions cut 1 base from V and 6 bases from J, with 20 bases between. CDR3 length equals 16 residues. CDR3 nucleotides: TGCAGCGTTGAAGGTAGGAGGGACGGTCCTTCGGATACGCAGTATTTT. It encodes CSVEGRRDGPSDTQYF.

The genes are TRBV6-5 and TRBJ2-3, with D maybe TRBD1 (5 bases). Germline CDR1 and CDR2: MNHEY and SVGAGI. The CDR3 length is 14 residues. Trimming removed 7 bases at V and 4 bases at J, with 15 bases between. The CDR3 here is CASTPTQTADTQYF. CDR3 sequence (DNA): TGTGCCAGCACCCCGACCCAGACAGCAGATACGCAGTATTTT.

The chain combines TRBV5-1 with TRBJ1-1; perhaps TRBD1 as D (6 bases). V lost 3 bases to trimming and J lost 0 bases, with 9 bases between them. This CDR3 has 14 amino acids. Looked up from germline, CDR1 is SGHRS and CDR2 is YFSETQ. The CDR3 bases are TGCGCCAGCAGCTCGGGACAAATGAACACTGAAGCTTTCTTT. Translating gives CASSSGQMNTEAFF.

This clone was counted a single time. The chain combines TRBV29-1 with TRBJ1-2, with D possibly TRBD1 on 6 matching bases. The CDR3 consists of 12 residues. Trimming took 3 bases from V and 4 from J, leaving 9 bases between them. The germline CDR1 and CDR2 sequences are SQVTM and ANQGSEA. DNA of the CDR3: TGCAGCGTTGATGGACAGCTCTATGGCTACACCTTC. Its protein product is CSVDGQLYGYTF.

The rearrangement uses TRBV30 and TRBJ2-7; D gene ambiguous. This CDR3 contains 15 residues. The V gene lost 3 bases and the J gene lost 2 bases, with 17 bases spanning the gap. Germline CDR1 reads GTSNPN; CDR2 reads SVGIG (reference sequence). The DNA for the CDR3 is TGTGCCTGGAGAAAGTTGGCCACCAACCCCTACGAGCAGTACTTC. This encodes CAWRKLATNPYEQYF.

In its sample, this clone was seen a few times. This sequence joins TRBV7-7 and TRBJ2-5; no firm D call. The germline CDR1 and CDR2 sequences are SSHAT and FNYEAQ (reference sequence). V was cut by 1 base and J by 3 bases, with 9 bases left in between. This CDR3 spans 14 amino acids. The CDR3 sequence: CASSLGSSKETQYF. As DNA, the CDR3 is TGTGCCAGCAGCTTAGGGAGTTCCAAAGAGACCCAGTACTTC.

The chain recombines TRBV4-3 with TRBJ1-2, with TRBD1 matching 9 bases. With 3 bases clipped from V and 4 bases from J, the junction kept 6 bases outside the gene matches. Germline CDR1 is LGHNA and CDR2 is YSLEER. The CDR3 is 15 amino acids. CDR3 in amino acids: CASSQGDRDPYGYTF. CDR3 nucleotide sequence: TGCGCCAGCAGCCAGGGGGACAGGGACCCCTATGGCTACACCTTC.

This chain links TRBV7-8 with TRBJ1-6; D possibly corresponds to TRBD1 (6 bases). V was trimmed by 1 base and J by 0 bases, leaving 7 bases between them. The CDR3 is 16 residues long. Per germline, CDR1 SGHVS and CDR2 FQNEAQ. CDR3 protein: CASSLVGHSYNSPLHF. DNA of the CDR3: TGTGCCAGCAGCTTAGTGGGACACTCCTATAATTCACCCCTCCACTTT.

This clone has a handful of counts. The V and J genes are TRBV19 and TRBJ1-1; the D gene is possibly TRBD1 (5 bases). The CDR3 consists of 15 residues. Trimming stripped 5 bases from V and 1 base from J, with 14 bases between. CDR1 is LNHDA and CDR2 is SQIVND in the germline V gene (reference sequence). CDR3 coding DNA: TGTGCCAGTAGTCTCGGCCAAACAGGGAACACTGAAGCTTTCTTT. Protein: CASSLGQTGNTEAFF. Together with reference TRBV19 and TRBJ1-1, the CDR3 gives the full variable domain: DGGITQSPKYLFRKEGQNVTLSCEQNLNHDAMYWYRQDPGQGLRLIYYSQIVNDFQKGDIAEGYSVSREKKESFPLTVTSAQKNPTAFYLCASSLGQTGNTEAFFGQGTRLTVV.

The chain combines TRBV30 with TRBJ1-4, with no clear D. From germline, CDR1 is GTSNPN and CDR2 SVGIG (reference sequence). Between the trimmed V and J ends, which lost 3 bases and 3 bases, there was a span of 2 bases. There are 11 residues in the CDR3. Written as DNA, the CDR3 is TGTGCCTGGAGCTCTAATGAAAAACTGTTTTTT. Translating gives CAWSSNEKLFF.

The V gene is TRBV29-1, the J gene TRBJ2-7, with D tentatively TRBD2 (5 bases). The CDR3 is made up of 13 amino acids. Trimming took off 6 bases at V and 3 bases at J, with 15 bases between the two ends. Germline values: CDR1 SQVTM, CDR2 ANQGSEA. This chain's CDR3 is CSVAPGLGYEQYF. The DNA for the CDR3 is TGCAGCGTCGCCCCCGGACTTGGCTACGAGCAGTACTTC.

The CDR3 is CASSHWTGDEKLFF. The CDR3 coding sequence is TGTGCCAGCAGCCACTGGACAGGGGATGAAAAACTGTTTTTT. The chain links TRBV7-8 to TRBJ1-4; 9 nucleotides line up with TRBD1. CDR1 is SGHVS, CDR2 FQNEAQ, per germline. This CDR3 region has 14 residues. The trim removed 5 bases at V and 6 bases at J, leaving 4 bases unmatched.

The genes are TRBV19 and TRBJ2-7; TRBD1 might be the D (6 bases). This CDR3 region has 13 residues. V was trimmed by 5 bases and J by 3 bases, leaving 11 bases between them. Per the germline V gene, CDR1 is LNHDA and CDR2 is SQIVND (reference sequence). Here the CDR3 reads CASSWQGSYEQYF. The CDR3 region has the DNA TGTGCCAGTAGTTGGCAGGGGAGCTACGAGCAGTACTTC.

The V and J genes are TRBV29-1 and TRBJ2-3, with 7 positions matching TRBD2. The CDR3 contains 15 residues. The V and J ends lost 5 bases and 0 bases, in that order; junction bases with no gene match: 8. The germline CDR1 and CDR2 sequences are SQVTM and ANQGSEA. The CDR3 DNA sequence: TGCAGCGTTCGCGACCGGGACTACAGCACAGATACGCAGTATTTT. It yields the protein CSVRDRDYSTDTQYF.